The next 4 T cell receptor beta chains were all read from a single sample in a study of metastatic and nonmetastatic thyroid tumors. The entire patient cohort was treatment-naive prior to thyroid surgery. TCRdb re-called clones via MiXCR from the PCR reads. The sample lists more than 9,500 clones, 27% seen once, with about a fifth in the top ten. Sequences were obtained from adjacent normal tissue. These receptors all come from a male donor with papillary thyroid cancer or a benign thyroid nodule (not recorded which). Some clones in this sample may be carry-over from other donors' samples.

This chain uses TRBV5-1 with TRBJ2-3, with D possibly matching TRBD1 (5 bases). This CDR3 spans 16 amino acids. Germline assignment: CDR1 SGHRS and CDR2 YFSETQ. V was trimmed by 4 bases and J by 8 bases, leaving 23 bases between them. This CDR3 reads CASSVPIGEGAGTQYF. DNA for the CDR3: TGCGCCAGCAGCGTCCCCATAGGGGAAGGAGCAGGTACGCAGTATTTT.

V and J are TRBV13 and TRBJ2-5; TRBD2 is a possible D gene (5 bases). The ends were cut back, 0 bases at V and 1 base at J, with 12 bases in the middle. Germline assignment: CDR1 PRHDT and CDR2 FYEKMQ (reference sequence). This CDR3 region has 16 residues. The chain's CDR3 is CASSLGGPRGQETQYF. The CDR3, as DNA: TGTGCCAGCAGCTTAGGGGGCCCCCGGGGCCAAGAGACCCAGTACTTC. Looking up the rest from reference TRBV13 and TRBJ2-5 gives the full variable domain: AAGVIQSPRHLIKEKRETATLKCYPIPRHDTVYWYQQGPGQDPQFLISFYEKMQSDKGSIPDRFSAQQFSDYHSELNMSSLELGDSALYFCASSLGGPRGQETQYFGPGTRLLVL.

CDR3: CSATPFGMGNEQFF. The DNA for the CDR3 is TGCAGTGCTACCCCGTTTGGGATGGGGAATGAGCAGTTCTTC. The rearrangement links TRBV20-1 to TRBJ2-1; unclear D gene. Between the trimmed V and J ends, which lost 4 bases and 7 bases, there was a span of 17 bases. Germline values: CDR1 DFQATT, CDR2 SNEGSKA (reference sequence). The CDR3 is 14 residues long.

This clone turned up a few times. The genes are TRBV27 and TRBJ1-2; maybe TRBD1 (5 bases). This CDR3 has 14 residues. The ends were cut back, 4 bases at V and 1 base at J, with 10 bases in the middle. Germline V gene sequence: CDR1 MNHEY, CDR2 SMNVEV (reference sequence). CDR3 coding DNA: TGTGCCAGCAGTTACGGACAAAGTAACTATGGCTACACCTTC. Its protein product is CASSYGQSNYGYTF.